This is a list of T cell receptor beta chains from one sample in a study of blood T cells in healthy people across ages. MiXCR was run by TCRdb on the 5' RACE reads, yielding one entry per CDR3 protein. This sample has about 680,000 distinct CDR3 sequences, with around 49% found just once. Sequencing was carried out using blood. The origin of the receptors is a woman in her sixties in good health. CDR3s include the opening cysteine and the closing phenylalanine or tryptophan. D genes are given only for firm matches. Expanded clones get a size class; other rows say once, few or many, or leave the size out.

V	J	size	D	DNA	CDR3
TRBV6-6	TRBJ2-4	-	-	TGTGCCAGCAGTTACGATGGGAGTTCCAAAAACATTCAGTACTTC	CASSYDGSSKNIQYF
TRBV7-2	TRBJ2-7	-	-	TGTGCCAGCAGTTCCCCCGGGACCGCCTACGAGCAGTACTTC	CASSSPGTAYEQYF
TRBV29-1	TRBJ1-1	-	-	TGCAGCGTTGAAGAAATGGCGGCAGCCAGACTGTATGGGACTGAAGCTTTCTTT	CSVEEMAAARLYGTEAFF
TRBV18	TRBJ2-5	-	TRBD1	TGTGCCAGCTCCCGACAGGGCGAGACCCAGTACTTC	CASSRQGETQYF
TRBV18	TRBJ2-5	few	-	TGTGCCAGCTCACCAGGGGTCGGTGAGACCCAGTACTTC	CASSPGVGETQYF
TRBV20-1	TRBJ2-4	-	TRBD2	TGCAGTGCGCCCGATGATTGGACTAGCGGCCTAGCCAAAAACATTCAGTACTTC	CSAPDDWTSGLAKNIQYF
TRBV12-3/TRBV12-4	TRBJ2-1	-	TRBD1	TGTGCCAGCAGTTTCGAGGCGAGGTTCCCAGGGGGAAATGAGCAGTTCTTC	CASSFEARFPGGNEQFF
TRBV12-3/TRBV12-4	TRBJ2-7	-	-	TGTGCCGGCAGCGTAAATCAAGCCTCCTACGAGCAGTACTTC	CAGSVNQASYEQYF
TRBV5-6	TRBJ2-3	-	-	TGTGCCAGCAGCCCGACAATACCCACAGATACGCAGTATTTT	CASSPTIPTDTQYF
TRBV25-1	TRBJ2-5	-	-	TGTGCCAGCAGCCTTGGCAGGGCATACCAAGAGACCCAGTACTTC	CASSLGRAYQETQYF
TRBV6-2/TRBV6-3	TRBJ2-5	-	-	TGTGCCAGCAGTTACTCAGGGGGAAGACGGGGGAATGAGCAGTACTTC	CASSYSGGRRGNEQYF
TRBV2	TRBJ1-4	-	-	TGTGCCACCGGACAGCATAATGAAAAACTGTTTTTT	CATGQHNEKLFF
TRBV28	TRBJ1-4	-	TRBD1	TGTGCCAGCAGCAACCCCAGGGGGGAGGATGAAAAACTGTTTTTT	CASSNPRGEDEKLFF
TRBV18	TRBJ2-1	-	-	TGTGCCAGCTCACCGTCTATCTACAATGAGCAGTTCTTC	CASSPSIYNEQFF
TRBV20-1	TRBJ1-4	few	TRBD1	TGCAGTGCTAGAAGGGGACAGGGGCTGTTTTTT	CSARRGQGLFF
TRBV7-9	TRBJ2-1	-	-	TGTGCCAGCAACGGGGATTACAATGAGCAGTTCTTC	CASNGDYNEQFF
TRBV20-1	TRBJ1-2	-	-	TGCAGTGCTAGAACATATTCAGAAAACTATGGCTACACCTTC	CSARTYSENYGYTF
TRBV24-1	TRBJ2-7	-	-	TGTGCCACCAGTGTGGGAACCTCTTACGAGCAGTACTTC	CATSVGTSYEQYF
TRBV28	TRBJ2-4	-	TRBD2	TGTGCCAGCAGTGTAGCGAGCGGGCCGGGGGGAAACATTCAGTACTTC	CASSVASGPGGNIQYF
TRBV7-2	TRBJ2-5	-	-	TGTGCCAGCAGCTATCAGGGGGGGAAAGAGACCCAGTACTTC	CASSYQGGKETQYF
TRBV7-9	TRBJ2-5	-	TRBD2	TGTGCCAGCAGCTCCGCTAGCGGTCAGGAGACCCAGTACTTC	CASSSASGQETQYF
TRBV7-8	TRBJ2-7	-	-	TGTGCCAGCAGCTTAAGGCAGGGGAACTACGAGCAGTACTTC	CASSLRQGNYEQYF
TRBV30	TRBJ2-7	-	TRBD1	TGTGCCTGGAGAGGACAGGGCTACGAGCAGTACTTC	CAWRGQGYEQYF
TRBV7-9	TRBJ1-1	-	-	TGTGCCTTGGGGCACAGTCCCATGAACACTGAAGCTTTCTTT	CALGHSPMNTEAFF
TRBV27	TRBJ2-1	-	-	TGTGCCAGCAGTGCCGTCACAGGCAATGAGCAGTTCTTC	CASSAVTGNEQFF
TRBV3-1	TRBJ2-5	few	TRBD2	TGTGCCAGCAGCCAAGAGGGACTAGCCCGATTGAACCAAGAGACCCAGTACTTC	CASSQEGLARLNQETQYF
TRBV20-1	TRBJ2-7	many	TRBD1	TGCAGTGCTCGGGACAGGGCCGGATACGAGCAGTACTTC	CSARDRAGYEQYF
TRBV7-2	TRBJ2-7	-	-	TGTGCCAGCAGCTCTACCGGGACCGCCTACGAGCAGTACTTC	CASSSTGTAYEQYF
TRBV6-5	TRBJ2-7	-	TRBD2	TGTGCCAGCAGTTTTCTAGCGGGAAGATACGAGCAGTACTTC	CASSFLAGRYEQYF